This TCR beta chain was found in a study of a mutant IDH1 vaccine in newly diagnosed glioma. The wider study: Averaging approximately 42 years of age, treated patients were approximately 62% male and approximately 40% female. Study results and caveats: Apparently unrelated to pseudoprogression were changes in the top peripheral T cell clonotypes.

Profiling relied on immunoSEQ multiplex PCR, and the TCRdb table lists in-frame clones only, not all of them. The sample consists of under 65,000 clones, around 80% of them appearing once. This clone was found a few times. Its matching antigen is unknown. Time point described: baseline, week 1 (first vaccination visit). Treatment: pre-vaccination baseline after standard-of-care therapy. The sequence came from a man younger than 30 with glioma. The sample consisted of PBMCs, taken from a glioma patient treated with radiotherapy, temozolomide or both.

The CDR3 bases are TGTGCCAGTAGTATACCAGGTCAGCCCCAGCATTTT. Protein: CASSIPGQPQHF. The chain combines TRBV19 with TRBJ1-5; D not certain. CDR1 is LNHDA, CDR2 SQIVND, per germline (reference sequence). This CDR3 has 12 amino acids. V gave up 2 bases and J gave up 6 bases, with 5 bases separating them.